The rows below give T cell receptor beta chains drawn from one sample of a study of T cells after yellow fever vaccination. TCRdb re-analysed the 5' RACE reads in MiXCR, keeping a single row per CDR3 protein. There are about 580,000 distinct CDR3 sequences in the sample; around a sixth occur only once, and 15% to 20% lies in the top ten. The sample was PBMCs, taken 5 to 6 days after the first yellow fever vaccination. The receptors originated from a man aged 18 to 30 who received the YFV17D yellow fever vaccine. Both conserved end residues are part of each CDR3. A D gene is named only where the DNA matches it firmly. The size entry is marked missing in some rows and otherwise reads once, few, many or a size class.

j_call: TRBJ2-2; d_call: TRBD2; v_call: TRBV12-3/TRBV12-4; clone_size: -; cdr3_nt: TGTGCCAGCAGTCCAGGACTAGCGGGGGAAAACGGGGAGCTGTTTTTT; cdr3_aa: CASSPGLAGENGELFF
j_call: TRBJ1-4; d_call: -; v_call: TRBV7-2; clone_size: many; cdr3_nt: TGTGCCAGCAGCTCATTCCAGGGCGAAAAACTGTTTTTT; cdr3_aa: CASSSFQGEKLFF
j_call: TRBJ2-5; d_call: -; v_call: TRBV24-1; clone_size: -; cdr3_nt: TGTGCCACCAGTGAGGAGATAAAGACCGATAGGGGTCAAGAGACCCAGTACTTC; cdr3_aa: CATSEEIKTDRGQETQYF
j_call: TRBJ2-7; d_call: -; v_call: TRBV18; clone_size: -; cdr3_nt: TGTGCCAGCTCACCACGACCTGACGAGCAGTACTTC; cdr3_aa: CASSPRPDEQYF
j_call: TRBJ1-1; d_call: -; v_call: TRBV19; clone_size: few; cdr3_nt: TGTGCCAGTAGTATAAAGGGTGCGAACACTGAAGCTTTCTTT; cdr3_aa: CASSIKGANTEAFF
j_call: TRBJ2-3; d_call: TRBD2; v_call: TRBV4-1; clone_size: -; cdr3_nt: TGCGCCAGCAGACAAGTAGGGGCTAGCGGGTACAATACGCAGTATTTT; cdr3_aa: CASRQVGASGYNTQYF
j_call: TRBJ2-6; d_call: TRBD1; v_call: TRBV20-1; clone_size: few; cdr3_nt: TGCAGTGCGGGGCAGGGGGCTGGGGCCAACGTCCTGACTTTC; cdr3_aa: CSAGQGAGANVLTF
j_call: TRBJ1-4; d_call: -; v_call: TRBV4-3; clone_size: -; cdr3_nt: TGCGCCAGCAGCCAAGAAGAGCTAATCAATGAAAAACTGTTTTTT; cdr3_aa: CASSQEELINEKLFF
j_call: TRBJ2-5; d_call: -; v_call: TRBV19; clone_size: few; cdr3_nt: TGTGCCAGTAGTATCGTGGGCCACACCCAAGAGACCCAGTACTTC; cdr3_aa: CASSIVGHTQETQYF
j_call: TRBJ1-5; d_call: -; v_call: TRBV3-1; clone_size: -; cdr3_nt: TGTGCCAGCAGCCAGACCCCCCCGGAGCCCCAGCATTTT; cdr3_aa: CASSQTPPEPQHF
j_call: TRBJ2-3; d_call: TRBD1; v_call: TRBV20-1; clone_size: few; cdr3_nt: TGCAGTGCTAGAGATCCATTTGGACAGGCGGCAGATACGCAGTATTTT; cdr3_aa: CSARDPFGQAADTQYF
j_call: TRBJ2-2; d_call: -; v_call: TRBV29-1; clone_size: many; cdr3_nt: TGCAGCGTTGGGGTAACGGGGGCCGGGGAGCTGTTTTTT; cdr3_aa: CSVGVTGAGELFF
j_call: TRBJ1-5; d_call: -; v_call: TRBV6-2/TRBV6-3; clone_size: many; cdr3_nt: TGTGCCAGCAGTTACGGAGGCAATCAGCCCCAGCATTTT; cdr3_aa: CASSYGGNQPQHF